One and the same sample provided the 14 T cell receptor beta chains below, sequenced in a study of CD8 T cells in Susac syndrome. RNA in amounts of about 0.5 to 1 ug was reverse transcribed with random hexamers. One entry per CDR3 protein, called by TCRdb with MiXCR from the immunoSEQ multiplex PCR reads. The table shows about 200,000 distinct CDR3 sequences, with 85% to 95% occurring only once. The specimen sequenced was CD4+ T cells from PBMCs. The source of these receptors is a human donor in good health.

This chain joins TRBV29-1 and TRBJ2-3; TRBD2 is a possible D gene (5 bases). Trimming stripped 2 bases from V and 3 bases from J, with 24 bases between. The CDR3 sequence is 18 residues long. Per germline, CDR1 SQVTM and CDR2 ANQGSEA. DNA for the CDR3: TGCAGCGTTGAACCGCTTACTGGGAGACACACGATAACAGATACGCAGTATTTT. Protein sequence: CSVEPLTGRHTITDTQYF.

J is TRBJ1-2 and V is TRBV7-2; TRBD1 matches 9 bases. Germline CDR1 reads SGHTA; CDR2 reads FQGNSA. The CDR3 runs to 12 residues. The ends lost 4 bases at V and 10 bases at J; junction bases unmatched: 4. The CDR3 reads CASSSTGGVYTF. The CDR3 DNA is TGTGCCAGCAGCTCGACAGGGGGGGTCTACACCTTC.

The chain links TRBV27 to TRBJ2-7, with 8 bases fitting TRBD2. V was pared by 5 bases and J by 3 bases, with 6 bases of the junction left unmatched. There are 14 residues in the CDR3. CDR1 and CDR2 from the germline V gene are MNHEY and SMNVEV (reference sequence). In DNA, the CDR3 is TGTGCCAGCAGTCTTTTAGCGGGAAGCTACGAGCAGTACGTC. Amino acid sequence: CASSLLAGSYEQYV.

The chain has TRBV6-1 and TRBJ2-7, with 8 bases identical to TRBD1. The V segment lost 6 bases and the J segment 2 bases; nucleotides outside the gene matches: 6. Germline V gene lookup returns CDR1 MNHNS and CDR2 SASEGT. This CDR3 has 14 amino acids. CDR3 region: CASRWDRQAYEQYF. For the CDR3, the DNA is TGTGCCAGCAGATGGGACAGGCAAGCCTACGAGCAGTACTTC.

The rearrangement uses TRBV7-3 and TRBJ2-3, with D unclear. Germline V gives CDR1 SGHTA, CDR2 FQGTGA. V was pared by 4 bases and J by 0 bases, with 11 bases between. The CDR3 runs 15 residues. CDR3 sequence: CASSSGSPSTDTQYF. CDR3 sequence (DNA): TGTGCCAGCAGCTCCGGGTCTCCTAGCACAGATACGCAGTATTTT.

To note about this clonotype: The junction departs from the called germline gene at one end, perhaps through a read error. The chain joins TRBV4-2 to TRBJ2-1; TRBD2 agrees at 11 bases. Looked up from germline, CDR1 is LGHNA and CDR2 is YNFKEQ. CDR3 length equals 14 residues. In DNA form, the CDR3 reads TGTGCCAGCAGCCAAGACCGTAGCGGGAGGGCCGGGGGGTTC. Its translation is CASSQDRSGRAGGF.

The chain combines TRBV14 with TRBJ2-1; 9 bases line up with TRBD2. Germline V gene sequence: CDR1 SGHDN, CDR2 FVKESK. The CDR3 runs to 22 residues. The trim removed 2 bases at V and 0 bases at J, leaving 20 bases unmatched. This CDR3 is CASSQYDLGTSIISGSYNEQFF. CDR3 nucleotides: TGTGCCAGCAGCCAATACGACCTCGGGACTAGCATTATCAGCGGCTCCTACAATGAGCAGTTCTTC.

The DNA for the CDR3 is TGCGCCAGCAGCGTTGAGAATAGGTTTCCTCTGCCTGGCTACACCTTC. Protein product: CASSVENRFPLPGYTF. The V gene is TRBV5-1, the J gene TRBJ1-2; D gene unclear. CDR3 size: 16 residues. CDR1 is SGHRS and CDR2 is YFSETQ in the germline V gene. Trimming removed 4 bases from V and 7 bases from J, with 23 bases in between.

The chain employs TRBV29-1 and TRBJ2-7; TRBD1 matches at 8 bases. The CDR3 totals 14 residues. From germline, CDR1 is SQVTM and CDR2 ANQGSEA. Losses at the gene ends were 0 bases for V and 6 bases for J; bases not matched to a gene: 7. DNA of the CDR3: TGCAGCGTTGAAGATCGGCAGGGGGCCGCCGAGCAGTACTTC. Translation: CSVEDRQGAAEQYF.

The gene calls are TRBV29-1 and TRBJ2-2, with a weak D call TRBD1 (6 bases). Trimming cost V 8 bases and J 4 bases, with 14 bases left between them. Germline V gene sequence: CDR1 SQVTM, CDR2 ANQGSEA. The CDR3 is 13 amino acids. Written as DNA, the CDR3 is TGCAGCTCCTGGACAGATTCCACCGGGGAGCTGTTTTTT. This gives the protein CSSWTDSTGELFF.

The CDR3 DNA follows: TGTGCCAGCTCACCCCGGCGGCAGGAGGAGGACACTGAAGCTTTCTTT. It codes for CASSPRRQEEDTEAFF. V is TRBV18 and J is TRBJ1-1; D uncertain. Germline V lookup: CDR1 KGHSH, CDR2 LQKENI. V dropped 3 bases and J dropped 3 bases, with 17 bases sitting between them. The CDR3 covers 16 residues.

V gene TRBV15 combines with J gene TRBJ2-7, with TRBD1 matching over 9 bases. The germline V gene has CDR1 LNHNV and CDR2 YYDKDF (reference sequence). This CDR3 contains 12 residues. The ends lost 5 bases at V and 4 bases at J; junction bases unmatched: 0. The CDR3 here is CATSGQGYEQYF. In nucleotides, the CDR3 is TGTGCCACCAGCGGACAGGGGTACGAGCAGTACTTC.

The rearrangement joins TRBV7-2 to TRBJ2-2; no firm D call. CDR1 is SGHTA and CDR2 is FQGNSA in the germline V gene. This CDR3 spans 13 amino acids. Trimming shortened V by 5 bases and J by 8 bases, and 12 bases separated the two germline ends. CDR3 region: CASSPGDSGELFF. CDR3 in DNA: TGTGCCAGCAGCCCTGGTGACTCTGGGGAGCTGTTTTTT.

The chain links TRBV20-1 to TRBJ1-5, with a weak D call TRBD1 (5 bases). Germline V gene lookup returns CDR1 DFQATT and CDR2 SNEGSKA (reference sequence). V was shortened by 1 base and J by 1 base, with 11 bases between the two germline ends. CDR3 size: 15 residues. CDR3 sequence reads: CSARVDSRSNQPQHF. The CDR3 DNA reads TGCAGTGCTAGAGTAGACAGCCGGAGCAATCAGCCCCAGCATTTT.